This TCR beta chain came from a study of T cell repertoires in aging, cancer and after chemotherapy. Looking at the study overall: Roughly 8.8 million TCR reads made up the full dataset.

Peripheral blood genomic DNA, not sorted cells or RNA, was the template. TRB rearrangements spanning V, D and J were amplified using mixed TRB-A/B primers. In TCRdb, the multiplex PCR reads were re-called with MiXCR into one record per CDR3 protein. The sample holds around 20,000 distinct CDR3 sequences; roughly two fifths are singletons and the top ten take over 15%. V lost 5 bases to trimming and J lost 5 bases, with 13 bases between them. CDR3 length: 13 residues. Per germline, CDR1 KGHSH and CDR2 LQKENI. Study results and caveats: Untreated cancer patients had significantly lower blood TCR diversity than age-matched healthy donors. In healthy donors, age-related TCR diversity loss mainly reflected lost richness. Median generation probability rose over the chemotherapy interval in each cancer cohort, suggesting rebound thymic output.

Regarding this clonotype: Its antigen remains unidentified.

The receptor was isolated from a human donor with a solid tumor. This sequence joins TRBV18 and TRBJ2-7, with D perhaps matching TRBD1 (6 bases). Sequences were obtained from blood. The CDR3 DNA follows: TGTGCCAGCTCATACCGGGACATAGACGAGCAGTACTTC. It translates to CASSYRDIDEQYF. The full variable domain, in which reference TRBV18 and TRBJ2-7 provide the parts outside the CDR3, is NAGVMQNPRHLVRRRGQEARLRCSPMKGHSHVYWYRQLPEEGLKFMVYLQKENIIDESGMPKERFSAEFPKEGPSILRIQQVVRGDSAAYFCASSYRDIDEQYFGPGTRLTVT.